The 21 T cell receptor beta chains given below trace back to one sample, sequenced in a study of shared clonotypes between healthy human individuals. Naive CD8 cells lacked CD45RO, underwent positive selection for CCR7 and left out terminally differentiated effector memory CD45RA+ cells. Sequencing used immunoSEQ multiplex PCR; TCRdb keeps in-frame clones, though not all of them. Of hundreds of thousands of clones listed, approximately 95% were seen once; the top ten hold approximately 0.11%. The sample consisted of naive CD8+ T cells sorted from blood. Receptors were obtained from a woman aged 25 to 39 in good health.

The chain couples TRBV5-4 to TRBJ2-7, with 12 bases matching TRBD1. V dropped 3 bases and J dropped 5; count of bases not matched to a gene: 6. Germline loops: CDR1 SGHNT, CDR2 YYREEE (reference sequence). This CDR3 spans 15 amino acids. In DNA, the CDR3 is TGTGCCAGCAGCTCTTCCGGGACAGGGGGCAACGAGCAGTACTTC. Residues: CASSSSGTGGNEQYF.

For this clone: Other DNA sequences from this sample encode an identical CDR3 as well. V and J are TRBV27 and TRBJ2-7, with TRBD1 as a possible D gene (6 bases). Trimming pared 3 bases from V and 2 bases from J, leaving 11 bases between. This CDR3 comprises 14 residues. CDR1 and CDR2 (germline): MNHEY, SMNVEV (reference sequence). Here the CDR3 DNA reads TGTGCCAGCAGTTTCTCAGGGGCAGCCTACGAGCAGTACTTC. Translation gives CASSFSGAAYEQYF.

A single count supports this clone. The chain combines TRBV5-4 with TRBJ2-7; 10 nucleotides line up with TRBD1. Germline V gene data show CDR1 as SGHNT and CDR2 as YYREEE (reference sequence). This CDR3 spans 14 amino acids. Trimming at V came to 0 bases and at J to 5 bases, leaving 2 bases not matched to a gene. CDR3 residues: CASSLAGQGNEQYF. The CDR3 DNA reads as TGTGCCAGCAGCTTGGCGGGACAGGGGAACGAGCAGTACTTC.

The rearrangement uses TRBV7-2 and TRBJ2-7; possibly TRBD1 for D (5 bases). The germline V gene has CDR1 SGHTA and CDR2 FQGNSA. CDR3 length: 16 amino acids. V dropped 5 bases and J dropped 0 bases, with 17 bases sitting between them. This CDR3 is CASSPQYGASSYEQYF. The CDR3 DNA reads as TGTGCCAGCAGCCCTCAGTATGGGGCCAGCTCCTACGAGCAGTACTTC.

The V and J genes are TRBV7-9 and TRBJ2-1; 7 bases match TRBD2. Germline loops: CDR1 SEHNR, CDR2 FQNEAQ (reference sequence). Germline trimming cut 3 bases from V and 2 bases from J; bases unmatched to any gene: 4. The CDR3 runs 15 residues. The CDR3 DNA sequence: TGTGCCAGCAGCTTCCTAGCGGCCACCTACAATGAGCAGTTCTTC. It encodes CASSFLAATYNEQFF.

This chain links TRBV28 with TRBJ2-1, with 12 bases lining up with TRBD2. The CDR3 covers 15 residues. V lost 6 bases, J lost 8 bases, and 8 bases stayed unmatched. CDR1 is MDHEN, CDR2 SYDVKM, per germline. CDR3 sequence: CASRLAGGPVDEQFF. The CDR3 DNA reads TGTGCCAGCAGGCTAGCGGGAGGGCCTGTAGATGAGCAGTTCTTC.

This chain uses TRBV28 with TRBJ2-3; no reliable D call. Trimming left V 2 bases short and J 6 bases short, with 6 bases between. The V gene's germline CDR1 is MDHEN and CDR2 SYDVKM. The CDR3 runs 12 residues. CDR3 residues: CASSLIFDTQYF. The CDR3 DNA reads as TGTGCCAGCAGTTTAATTTTCGATACGCAGTATTTT. The entire variable domain, with the rest obtained from reference TRBV28 and TRBJ2-3, is as follows: DVKVTQSSRYLVKRTGEKVFLECVQDMDHENMFWYRQDPGLGLRLIYFSYDVKMKEKGDIPEGYSVSREKKERFSLILESASTNQTSMYLCASSLIFDTQYFGPGTRLTVL.

V usage is TRBV6-5 and J usage is TRBJ2-7, with 11 bases identical to TRBD2. The germline V gene has CDR1 MNHEY and CDR2 SVGAGI. V trimming: 8 bases; J trimming: 2 bases; junction bases outside the gene matches: 5. CDR3 length: 14 amino acids. CDR3 in amino acids: CASGGLAEAYEQYF. The DNA of the CDR3 is TGTGCCAGCGGGGGACTAGCGGAGGCCTACGAGCAGTACTTC.

The V call is TRBV6-6, the J call TRBJ2-3, with D unclear. The length of the CDR3 is 16 residues. Per the germline V gene, CDR1 is MNHNY and CDR2 is SVGAGI (reference sequence). The ends were cut back, 5 bases at V and 6 bases at J, with 21 bases in the middle. The CDR3 DNA sequence: TGTGCCAGCAGTCCCCGTATGGGGTTACCTCCGGATACGCAGTATTTT. Residues: CASSPRMGLPPDTQYF.

J is TRBJ1-5 and V is TRBV12-2; TRBD1 is taken as the D call from the table, unchecked against the DNA. TRBV12-2 is a pseudogene. CDR3 size: 17 residues. The CDR3 reads CASPQPTPGQGKEPQHF. In DNA, the CDR3 is TGTGCAAGTCCCCAACCCACTCCGGGACAGGGAAAGGAGCCCCAGCATTTT.

The chain is built from TRBV30 and TRBJ2-7; the D is unclear. The CDR3 totals 13 residues. Germline CDR1 is GTSNPN and CDR2 is SVGIG (reference sequence). Trimming cost V 0 bases and J 5 bases, with 11 bases left between them. The CDR3 reads CAWSVLRQNEQYF. The CDR3 DNA follows: TGTGCCTGGAGTGTACTTCGGCAGAACGAGCAGTACTTC. Variable domain in full (rest from reference TRBV30 and TRBJ2-7): SQTIHQWPATLVQPVGSPLSLECTVEGTSNPNLYWYRQAAGRGLQLLFYSVGIGQISSEVPQNLSASRPQDRQFILSSKKLLLSDSGFYLCAWSVLRQNEQYFGPGTRLTVT.

The V and J genes are TRBV28 and TRBJ2-3; the match to TRBD2 covers 7 bases. This CDR3 has 17 amino acids. The V gene's germline CDR1 is MDHEN and CDR2 SYDVKM. Trimming took 5 bases from V and 2 from J; bases not matched to a gene: 13. CDR3: CASSPSQLLAATDTQYF. As DNA, the CDR3 is TGTGCCAGCAGTCCGTCCCAGCTTCTAGCGGCCACAGATACGCAGTATTTT.

The chain links TRBV5-8 to TRBJ2-3; the D gene is possibly TRBD2 (5 bases). The CDR3 length is 15 residues. With 0 bases removed from V and 0 bases from J, the gap between germline ends came to 8 bases. CDR1 is SGHTS and CDR2 is YDEGEE in the germline V gene. The CDR3 nucleotides read TGTGCCAGCAGCTTGGACCCGGGAAGCACAGATACGCAGTATTTT. This translates into CASSLDPGSTDTQYF.

CDR3: CASSFNNRAYEQYF. The CDR3 DNA reads TGTGCCAGCAGCTTCAACAACAGAGCCTACGAGCAGTACTTC. The chain recombines TRBV7-3 with TRBJ2-7; D uncertain. V gave up 3 bases and J gave up 2 bases, with 11 bases separating them. This CDR3 spans 14 amino acids. Germline values: CDR1 SGHTA, CDR2 FQGTGA.

V and J are TRBV7-9 and TRBJ1-1; the D gene is possibly TRBD1 (6 bases). V dropped 6 bases and J dropped 6 bases, with 14 bases sitting between them. The CDR3 is 13 residues long. The germline V gene encodes CDR1 SEHNR and CDR2 FQNEAQ (reference sequence). For the CDR3, the DNA is TGTGCCAGCAGGAAGGGGGGCCGGGCTGAAGCTTTCTTT. Amino acids: CASRKGGRAEAFF.

The chain has TRBV7-9 and TRBJ1-5, with TRBD1 matching 8 bases. The CDR3 totals 14 residues. Looked up from germline, CDR1 is SEHNR and CDR2 is FQNEAQ (reference sequence). V dropped 6 bases and J dropped 6; count of bases not matched to a gene: 7. The CDR3 region has the DNA TGTGCCAGCAGAGGACAGGGTCAAGGTCAGCCCCAGCATTTT. It encodes CASRGQGQGQPQHF.

This clone is a singleton in its sample. This rearrangement joins TRBV27 to TRBJ2-3; TRBD2 agrees at 7 bases. CDR1 is MNHEY, CDR2 SMNVEV, per germline (reference sequence). V shed 5 bases, J shed 2 bases, and the junction held 4 bases outside the gene matches. The CDR3 contains 14 residues. CDR3 sequence: CASSPGTTTDTQYF. The CDR3 DNA is TGTGCCAGCAGTCCAGGGACTACCACAGATACGCAGTATTTT.

The rearrangement links TRBV28 to TRBJ2-7; the D gene is possibly TRBD1 (5 bases). Trimming cost V 6 bases and J 3 bases, with 15 bases left between them. This CDR3 contains 14 residues. From germline, CDR1 is MDHEN and CDR2 SYDVKM. Here the CDR3 reads CASRELGVVYEQYF. CDR3 sequence (DNA): TGTGCCAGCAGGGAGTTAGGGGTTGTCTACGAGCAGTACTTC.

V and J are TRBV6-5 and TRBJ2-7; D is possibly TRBD2 (6 bases). Germline-derived CDR1 and CDR2 are MNHEY and SVGAGI. V was clipped by 8 bases and J by 0 bases, with 17 bases between them. This CDR3 has 15 residues. The CDR3 reads CASREASAYSYEQYF. CDR3 nucleotide sequence: TGTGCCAGCCGAGAGGCTAGCGCCTACTCCTACGAGCAGTACTTC.

This chain uses TRBV28 with TRBJ2-5; 8 bases match TRBD2. J lost 2 bases, V lost 5 bases, and 4 bases had no gene match. CDR1 MDHEN and CDR2 SYDVKM come from the germline V gene. The CDR3 spans 14 residues. Here the CDR3 DNA reads TGTGCCAGCAGTAAGGTAGCGGGACAAGAGACCCAGTACTTC. Its translation: CASSKVAGQETQYF.

This clone has only one observation. This chain connects TRBV27 to TRBJ1-1; no firm D call. Trimming took 3 bases from V and 1 from J, leaving 6 bases between them. This CDR3 contains 13 residues. CDR1 and CDR2 from the germline V gene are MNHEY and SMNVEV (reference sequence). This CDR3 reads CASSLETNTEAFF. In DNA form, the CDR3 reads TGTGCCAGCAGTTTGGAAACGAACACTGAAGCTTTCTTT.